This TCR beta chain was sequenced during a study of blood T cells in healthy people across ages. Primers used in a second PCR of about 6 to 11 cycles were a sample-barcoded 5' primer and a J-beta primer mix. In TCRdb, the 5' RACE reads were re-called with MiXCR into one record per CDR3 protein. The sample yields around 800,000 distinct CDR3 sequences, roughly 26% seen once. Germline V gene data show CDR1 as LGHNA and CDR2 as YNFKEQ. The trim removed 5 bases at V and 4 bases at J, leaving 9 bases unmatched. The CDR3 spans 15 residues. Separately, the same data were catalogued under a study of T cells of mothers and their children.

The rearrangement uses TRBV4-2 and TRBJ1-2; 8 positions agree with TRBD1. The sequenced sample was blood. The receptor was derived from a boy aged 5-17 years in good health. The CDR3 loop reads CASSGQGDSTYGYTF. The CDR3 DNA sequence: TGTGCCAGCAGCGGACAGGGCGATTCCACCTATGGCTACACCTTC.